This record looks at one T cell receptor beta chain sequence and its context. Original data processing: For nucleated cells, counts were estimated from reference gene primer amplification. Measured with immunoSEQ multiplex PCR; TCRdb has only the in-frame clones, and not every one. V, J and clone size derive from that table, while D and trimming were established from the DNA sequence. The table has 110,000 or so clones, around 85% seen once. This specimen belongs to a study of blood T cell repertoires in COVID-19. Overall study context: Samples representing acute and convalescent COVID-19 were sourced from the United States, Italy and Spain. T cells, B-cell-depleted T cells, or PBMCs provided the cDNA or gDNA that served as material.

This sequence was found in a human donor in a cohort sampled during active COVID-19. Sequencing input: peripheral blood.

CDR3 protein: CASSTHGQVLNYGYTF. The CDR3 nucleotides read TGTGCCAGTAGTACCCACGGACAGGTCCTAAACTATGGCTACACCTTC. V and J are TRBV19 and TRBJ1-2; 7 positions match TRBD1. With V trimmed by 4 bases and J by 2 bases, 10 bases remained unmatched. CDR3 length: 16 residues. Germline V gene data show CDR1 as LNHDA and CDR2 as SQIVND (reference sequence).